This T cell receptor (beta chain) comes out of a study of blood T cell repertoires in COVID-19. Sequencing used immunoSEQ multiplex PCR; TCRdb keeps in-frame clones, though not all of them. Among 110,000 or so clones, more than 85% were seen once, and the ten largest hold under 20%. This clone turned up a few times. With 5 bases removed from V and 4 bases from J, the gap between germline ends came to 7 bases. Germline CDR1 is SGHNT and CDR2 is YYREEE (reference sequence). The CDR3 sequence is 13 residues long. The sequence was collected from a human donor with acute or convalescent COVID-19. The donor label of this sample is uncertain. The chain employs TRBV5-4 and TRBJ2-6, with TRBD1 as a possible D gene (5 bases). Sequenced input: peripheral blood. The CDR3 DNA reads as TGTGCCAGCAGTCGGACAGGGGCCAACGTCCTGACTTTC. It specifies CASSRTGANVLTF. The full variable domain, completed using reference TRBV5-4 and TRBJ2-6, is ETGVTQSPTHLIKTRGQQVTLRCSSQSGHNTVSWYQQALGQGPQFIFQYYREEENGRGNFPPRFSGLQFPNYSSELNVNALELDDSALYLCASSRTGANVLTFGAGSRLTVL.